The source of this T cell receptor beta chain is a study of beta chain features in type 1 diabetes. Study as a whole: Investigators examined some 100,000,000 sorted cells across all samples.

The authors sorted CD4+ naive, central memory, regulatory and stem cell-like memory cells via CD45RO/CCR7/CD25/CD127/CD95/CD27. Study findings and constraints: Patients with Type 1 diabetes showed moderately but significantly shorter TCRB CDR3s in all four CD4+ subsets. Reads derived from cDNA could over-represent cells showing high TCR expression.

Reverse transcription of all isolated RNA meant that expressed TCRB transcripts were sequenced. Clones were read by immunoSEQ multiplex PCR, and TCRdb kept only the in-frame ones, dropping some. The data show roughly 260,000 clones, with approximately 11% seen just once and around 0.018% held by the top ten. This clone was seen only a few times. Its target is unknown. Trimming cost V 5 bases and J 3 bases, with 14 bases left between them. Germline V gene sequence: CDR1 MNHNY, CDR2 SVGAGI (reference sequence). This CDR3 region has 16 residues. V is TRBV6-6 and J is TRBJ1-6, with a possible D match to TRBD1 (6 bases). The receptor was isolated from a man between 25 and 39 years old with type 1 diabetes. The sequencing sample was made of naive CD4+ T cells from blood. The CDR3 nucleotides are TGTGCCAGCAGTCGACAGGACAGAAACTATAATTCACCCCTCCACTTT. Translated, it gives CASSRQDRNYNSPLHF.